These 9 T cell receptor beta chains came from one sample sequenced in a study of HIV-infected patients and healthy controls. Antiretroviral therapy had run roughly three months, about 14 weeks, before follow-up blood collection. The repertoire came from unfractionated whole blood and reflected all unsorted peripheral T cells. Reverse transcription used around 540 ng RNA and constant-region primers for alpha and beta. Using multiplexing indices, alpha and beta chain libraries were generated apart by chain-specific third strand synthesis. TCRdb called the 5' RACE reads again in MiXCR, with one record for every CDR3 protein. The data show about 8,000 distinct CDR3 sequences, more than 6.5% seen once. The sample in question was blood, obtained during antiretroviral therapy. All receptors come from an adult with HIV infection.

In this sample, this clonotype turned up many times. Because this beta chain is a stray read in a library intended to capture alpha chains, its abundance should not be given much weight. This chain links TRBV29-1 with TRBJ2-2, with 7 bases lining up with TRBD1. Germline lookup yields CDR1 SQVTM and CDR2 ANQGSEA. The CDR3 runs 13 residues. Germline trimming cut 7 bases from V and 0 bases from J; bases unmatched to any gene: 2. The CDR3 loop is CSAGQPNTGELFF. The CDR3 DNA reads as TGCAGCGCGGGACAGCCGAACACCGGGGAGCTGTTTTTT.

In its sample, this clonotype is medium-sized. The library was prepared for alpha chains; this beta chain is a stray read, so its frequency means little. The chain joins TRBV7-9 to TRBJ2-3; D remains ambiguous. Germline values: CDR1 SEHNR, CDR2 FQNEAQ (reference sequence). The CDR3 length is 15 residues. Trimming took 2 bases from V and 1 from J, leaving 10 bases between them. The CDR3 DNA follows: TGTGCCAGCAGCTTAAAAGGGTCGGGCACAGATACGCAGTATTTT. Encoded protein: CASSLKGSGTDTQYF.

Relative to its sample, this clonotype is medium-sized. This beta chain is an off-target read within a library intended for alpha chains, so its frequency means little. The chain has TRBV6-6 and TRBJ2-7, with 7 bases lining up with TRBD1. V trimming: 5 bases; J trimming: 4 bases; junction bases outside the gene matches: 5. CDR1 is MNHNY, CDR2 SVGAGI, per germline (reference sequence). This CDR3 is 13 amino acids long. DNA for the CDR3: TGTGCCAGCAGTCCGTCAGGGGGTTACGAGCAGTACTTC. This gives the protein CASSPSGGYEQYF.

This clonotype was counted ten times or more. This beta chain came through as a stray read in a library set up for alpha chains, and its size says little. This chain links TRBV6-1 with TRBJ2-7; unclear D gene. CDR1 is MNHNS, CDR2 SASEGT, per germline. V was pared by 3 bases and J by 0 bases, with 9 bases between. This CDR3 region has 14 residues. DNA of the CDR3: TGTGCCAGCAGTGACGTTACCCTCTCCTACGAGCAGTACTTC. As protein: CASSDVTLSYEQYF.

There are many counts of this clonotype. Since the library was made to target alpha chains, this beta chain is a stray read and its abundance is not meaningful. The V and J genes are TRBV19 and TRBJ2-1, with a tentative D call TRBD2 (6 bases). Germline-derived CDR1 and CDR2 are LNHDA and SQIVND (reference sequence). CDR3 length equals 12 residues. V was trimmed by 5 bases and J by 13 bases, leaving 15 bases between them. CDR3 DNA: TGTGCCAGTAGTCTCATCACGGGACTCCAGTTCTTC. Amino acid sequence: CASSLITGLQFF.

A note on this clonotype: With the library built for alpha chains, this beta chain is off target and its frequency is not meaningful. The chain uses TRBV19 and TRBJ2-5, with TRBD2 as a possible D gene (7 bases). The V gene lost 4 bases and the J gene lost 3 bases, with 12 bases spanning the gap. The CDR3 runs 14 residues. Germline V lookup: CDR1 LNHDA, CDR2 SQIVND (reference sequence). As DNA, the CDR3 is TGTGCCAGTAGTAAGGGGGGGAGCGAAGAGACCCAGTACTTC. Amino acid sequence: CASSKGGSEETQYF.

This clonotype ranks as medium-sized. As an off-target read in a library built for alpha chains, this beta chain has a frequency of little significance. J is TRBJ2-1 and V is TRBV27, with 14 bases matching TRBD2. V lost 5 bases and J lost 6; bases outside the gene matches: 9. The CDR3 runs 17 residues. The germline gives CDR1 MNHEY, CDR2 SMNVEV (reference sequence). The CDR3 DNA follows: TGTGCCAGCAGTCTACAGGGACTAGCGGGGGAGACCAATGAGCAGTTCTTC. Encoded protein: CASSLQGLAGETNEQFF.

There are many counts of this clonotype. This beta chain lies outside the target of a library built for alpha chains; its clone size means little. The chain couples TRBV27 to TRBJ2-1, with a weak D call TRBD2 (6 bases). The germline V gene encodes CDR1 MNHEY and CDR2 SMNVEV (reference sequence). The CDR3 has 12 amino acids. The V end was cut by 3 bases, the J end by 10 bases, with 10 bases between. The CDR3 sequence: CASSFASAEQFF. The CDR3 DNA reads as TGTGCCAGCAGTTTTGCTAGCGCAGAGCAGTTCTTC.

In its sample, this clonotype ranks as medium-sized (0.01 to 0.1%). This beta chain slipped into a library made for alpha chains as a stray read, so its size is not meaningful. The chain carries TRBV29-1 and TRBJ2-3; D not certain. V was pared by 7 bases and J by 1 base, with 9 bases between. CDR3 length: 12 amino acids. CDR1 SQVTM and CDR2 ANQGSEA come from the germline V gene. For the CDR3, the DNA is TGCAGCGCCAAGGAAGGCACAGATACGCAGTATTTT. Protein: CSAKEGTDTQYF.